This entry concerns a single T cell receptor (beta chain). No antigen is known for it. The input lacks base qualities; no much larger clone sits a single base away. RNA was extracted using the RNeasy kit, and roughly 0.5 to 1 microgram was reverse transcribed with random hexamers. TCR beta CDR3 regions were amplified with the immunoSEQ multiplex PCR assay covering 54 Vbeta and 13 Jbeta segments. PCR amplification bias was corrected by using a synthetic template baseline for primer optimization and computational correction. In the authors' own workflow: Only productive sequences were kept, with reads annotated to V, D and J genes according to IMGT and analyzed in immunoSEQ Analyzer. To calculate clonality, Shannon entropy was normalized by log2 of the number of productive unique sequences and then subtracted from one. For each patient and control, public and private clones were evaluated among the 100 most prevalent clones. A clone was defined as Susac-specific if it was absent from the healthy and MS cohorts, from roughly 1,000 published viral clones and from other ImmuneACCESS disease sequences. Through fastp at Q25 and MiXCR, TCRdb rebuilt clones from the public reads, retaining in-frame beta chains. Rows are combined by CDR3 protein, so each entry shows the most common genes and DNA. The V and J calls, along with clone size, are taken from TCRdb and not from the paper's own processing. The sample table lists roughly 200,000 distinct CDR3 sequences, approximately 95% of them with a count of one. Around 0.08% of the sample lies in the top ten.

The source of the sample is a study of CD8 T cells in Susac syndrome (dated by TCRdb to about 2019). Context from the whole study: Repertoire sequencing was used to test whether CD8+ T cell activation and differentiation in Susac syndrome was antigen driven. General findings and caveats noted by the study authors: The study acknowledged that relatively few individuals were included in the TCR sequencing and HLA analysis.

V loses 3 bases, J loses 2 bases, and the germline ends lie 21 bases apart. The CDR3 runs 17 residues from the cysteine to the phenylalanine. Only the CDR3 DNA stays, 51 bases, in frame from base 1. Sequences DFQATT (CDR1) and SNEGSKA (CDR2) are obtained from the germline V gene (reference sequence). High-throughput TCR beta sequencing profiled peripheral blood CD8+ and CD4+ T cells from healthy donors, Susac syndrome patients and multiple sclerosis patients. Multiple sclerosis controls were treatment-naive patients with stable or active relapsing-remitting disease fulfilling revised McDonald criteria. Bulk CD8+ and CD4+ T cells were purified magnetically by negative isolation, whereas CD8+ TEMRA cells were enriched by FACS. Blood was collected in EDTA tubes and processed within 24 hours, with PBMCs isolated through density gradient centrifugation. PBMCs intended for TCR sequencing were cryopreserved in liquid nitrogen and were subsequently thawed in a 37 degrees C water bath. A purity of at least 90% was achieved for sorted or isolated CD4+, CD8+ and CD8+ TEMRA cells.

The source of this sequence is a human donor with multiple sclerosis. The chain links TRBV20-1 with TRBJ2-3; the D element might be TRBD1 or TRBD2, as each aligns at 5 bases. What was sequenced was CD4+ T cells from PBMCs. The CDR3 reads CSASLIYGAANTDTQYF. The DNA is as follows: TGCAGTGCTAGTCTGATATACGGGGCGGCGAACACAGATACGCAGTATTTT.